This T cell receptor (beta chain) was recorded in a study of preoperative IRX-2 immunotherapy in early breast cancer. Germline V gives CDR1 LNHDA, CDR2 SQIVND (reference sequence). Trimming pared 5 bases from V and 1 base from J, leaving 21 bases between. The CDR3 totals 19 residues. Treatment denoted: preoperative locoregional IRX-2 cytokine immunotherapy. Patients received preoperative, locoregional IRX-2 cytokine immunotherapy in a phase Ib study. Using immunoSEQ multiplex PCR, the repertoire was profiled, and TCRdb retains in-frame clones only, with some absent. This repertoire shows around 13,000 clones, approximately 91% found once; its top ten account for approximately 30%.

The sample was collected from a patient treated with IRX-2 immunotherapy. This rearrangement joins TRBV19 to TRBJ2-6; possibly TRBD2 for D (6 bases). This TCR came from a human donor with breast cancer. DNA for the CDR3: TGTGCCAGTAGTTCCCGGTTTGGAGGGCTCTCTTCTGGGGCCAACGTCCTGACTTTC. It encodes CASSSRFGGLSSGANVLTF.